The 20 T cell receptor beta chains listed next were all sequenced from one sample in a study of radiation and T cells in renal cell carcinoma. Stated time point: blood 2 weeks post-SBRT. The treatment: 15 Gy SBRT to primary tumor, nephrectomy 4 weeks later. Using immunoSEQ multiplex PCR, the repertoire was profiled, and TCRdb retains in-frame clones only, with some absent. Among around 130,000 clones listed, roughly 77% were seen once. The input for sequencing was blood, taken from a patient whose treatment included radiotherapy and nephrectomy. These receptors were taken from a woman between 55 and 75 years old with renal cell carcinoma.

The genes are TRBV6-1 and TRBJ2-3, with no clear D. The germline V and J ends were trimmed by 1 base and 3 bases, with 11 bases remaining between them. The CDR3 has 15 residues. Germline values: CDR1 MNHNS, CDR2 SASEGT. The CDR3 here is CASSEVYMGTDTQYF. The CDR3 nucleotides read TGTGCCAGCAGTGAAGTCTATATGGGGACAGATACGCAGTATTTT.

The CDR3, as DNA: TGTGCCAGCAGCCCTAGCGGGGCAAGGCAAGAGACCCAGTACTTC. This encodes CASSPSGARQETQYF. The chain is built from TRBV11-3 and TRBJ2-5; 9 positions match TRBD2. Germline V gene sequence: CDR1 SGHNT, CDR2 YENEEA. The CDR3 consists of 15 residues. Trimming at V came to 5 bases and at J to 2 bases, leaving 6 bases not matched to a gene. The full variable domain, completed using reference TRBV11-3 and TRBJ2-5, is EAGVVQSPRYKIIEKKQPVAFWCNPISGHNTLYWYLQNLGQGPELLIRYENEEAVDDSQLPKDRFSAERLKGVDSTLKIQPAELGDSAVYLCASSPSGARQETQYFGPGTRLLVL.

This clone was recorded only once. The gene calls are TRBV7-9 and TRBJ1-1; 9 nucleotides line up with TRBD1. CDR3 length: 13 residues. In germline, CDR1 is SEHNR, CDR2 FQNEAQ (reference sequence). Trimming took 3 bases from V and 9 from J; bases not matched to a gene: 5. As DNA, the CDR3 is TGTGCCAGCAGCTTCGCCGGGACAGGGAAAGCTTTCTTT. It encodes CASSFAGTGKAFF.

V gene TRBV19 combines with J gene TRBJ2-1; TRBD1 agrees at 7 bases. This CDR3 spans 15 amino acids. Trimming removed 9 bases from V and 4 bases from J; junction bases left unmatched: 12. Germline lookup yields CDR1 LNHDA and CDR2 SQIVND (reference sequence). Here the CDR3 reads CASLPRTGVYNEQFF. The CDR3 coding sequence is TGTGCCAGCCTTCCCCGGACAGGAGTTTACAATGAGCAGTTCTTC.

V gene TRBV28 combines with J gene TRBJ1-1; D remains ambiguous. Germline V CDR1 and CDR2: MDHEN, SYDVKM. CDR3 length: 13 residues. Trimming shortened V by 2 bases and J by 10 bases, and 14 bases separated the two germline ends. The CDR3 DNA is TGTGCCAGCAGTTTAGGGCAGGAAGTCTCAGCTTTCTTT. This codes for CASSLGQEVSAFF.

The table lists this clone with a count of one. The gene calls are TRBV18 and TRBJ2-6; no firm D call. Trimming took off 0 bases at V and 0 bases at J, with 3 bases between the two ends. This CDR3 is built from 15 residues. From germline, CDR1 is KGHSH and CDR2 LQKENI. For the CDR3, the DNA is TGTGCCAGCTCACCACCGCACTCTGGGGCCAACGTCCTGACTTTC. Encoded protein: CASSPPHSGANVLTF.

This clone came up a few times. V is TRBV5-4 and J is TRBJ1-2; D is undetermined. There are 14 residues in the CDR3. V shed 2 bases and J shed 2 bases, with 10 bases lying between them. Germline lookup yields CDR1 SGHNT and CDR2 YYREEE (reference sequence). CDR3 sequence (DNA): TGTGCCAGCAGCTTTATTCGAGACAACTATGGCTACACCTTC. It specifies CASSFIRDNYGYTF.

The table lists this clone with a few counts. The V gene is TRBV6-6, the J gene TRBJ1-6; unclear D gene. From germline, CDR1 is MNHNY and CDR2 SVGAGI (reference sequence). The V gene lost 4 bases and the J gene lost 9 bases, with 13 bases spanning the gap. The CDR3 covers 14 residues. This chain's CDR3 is CASSSFDLFSPLHF. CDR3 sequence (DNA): TGTGCCAGCAGTTCCTTCGACCTATTTTCACCCCTCCACTTT.

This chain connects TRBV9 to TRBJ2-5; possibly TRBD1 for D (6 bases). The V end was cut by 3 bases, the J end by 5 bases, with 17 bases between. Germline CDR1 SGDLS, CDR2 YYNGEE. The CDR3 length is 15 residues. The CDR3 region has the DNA TGTGCCAGCAGCGATCACAGGGAGATGGGGGAGACCCAGTACTTC. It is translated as CASSDHREMGETQYF.

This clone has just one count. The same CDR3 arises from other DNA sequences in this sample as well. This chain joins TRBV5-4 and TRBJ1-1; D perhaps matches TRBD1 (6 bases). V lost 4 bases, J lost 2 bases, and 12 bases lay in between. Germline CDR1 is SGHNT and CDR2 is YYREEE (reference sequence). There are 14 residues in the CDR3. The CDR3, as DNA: TGTGCCAGCAGCGGGCGGACAGTCAACACTGAAGCTTTCTTT. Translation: CASSGRTVNTEAFF.

The CDR3 sequence is CASSLLGAGANVLTF. The CDR3 DNA reads as TGCGCCAGCAGCTTGTTGGGAGCTGGGGCCAACGTCCTGACTTTC. The V gene is TRBV5-1, the J gene TRBJ2-6, with a possible D match to TRBD2 (5 bases). Germline V CDR1 and CDR2: SGHRS, YFSETQ. This CDR3 contains 15 residues. V was shortened by 1 base and J by 2 bases, with 7 bases between the two germline ends.

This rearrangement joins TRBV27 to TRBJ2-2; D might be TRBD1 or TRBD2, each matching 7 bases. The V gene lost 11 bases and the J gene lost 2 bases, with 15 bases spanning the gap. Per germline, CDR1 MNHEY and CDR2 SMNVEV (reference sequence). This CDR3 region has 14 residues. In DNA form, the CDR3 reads TGTGCCGCAGGGGGAGGGCCTAACACCGGGGAGCTGTTTTTT. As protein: CAAGGGPNTGELFF.

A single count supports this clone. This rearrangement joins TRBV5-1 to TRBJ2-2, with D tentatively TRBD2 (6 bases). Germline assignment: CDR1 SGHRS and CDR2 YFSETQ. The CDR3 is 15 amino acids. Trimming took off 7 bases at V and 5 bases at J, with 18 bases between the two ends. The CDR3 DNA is TGCGCCAGCCATAATTCCCCTGGGAGGACCGGGGAGCTGTTTTTT. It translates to CASHNSPGRTGELFF.

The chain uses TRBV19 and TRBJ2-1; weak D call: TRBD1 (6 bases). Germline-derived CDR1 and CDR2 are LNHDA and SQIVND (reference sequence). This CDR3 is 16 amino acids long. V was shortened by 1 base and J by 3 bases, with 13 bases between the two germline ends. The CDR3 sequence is CASSIASPGDYNEQFF. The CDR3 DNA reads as TGTGCCAGTAGTATAGCTTCCCCAGGGGACTACAATGAGCAGTTCTTC.

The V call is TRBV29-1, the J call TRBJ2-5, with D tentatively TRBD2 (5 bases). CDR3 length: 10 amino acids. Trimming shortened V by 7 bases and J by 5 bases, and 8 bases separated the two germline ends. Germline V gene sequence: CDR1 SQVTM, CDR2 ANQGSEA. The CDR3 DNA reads TGCAGCGCCGGGGTGGAGACCCAGTACTTC. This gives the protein CSAGVETQYF.

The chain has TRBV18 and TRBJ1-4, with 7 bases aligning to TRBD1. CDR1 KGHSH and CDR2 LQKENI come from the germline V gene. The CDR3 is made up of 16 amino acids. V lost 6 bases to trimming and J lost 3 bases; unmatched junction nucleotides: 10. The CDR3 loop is CASSPLGQGANEKLFF. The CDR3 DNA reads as TGTGCCAGCTCCCCCCTCGGGCAGGGGGCTAATGAAAAACTGTTTTTT.

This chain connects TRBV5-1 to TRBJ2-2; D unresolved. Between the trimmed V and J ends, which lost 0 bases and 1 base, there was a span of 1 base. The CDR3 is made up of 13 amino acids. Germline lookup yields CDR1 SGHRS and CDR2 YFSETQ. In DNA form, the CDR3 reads TGCGCCAGCAGCTTGGGGAACACCGGGGAGCTGTTTTTT. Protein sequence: CASSLGNTGELFF.

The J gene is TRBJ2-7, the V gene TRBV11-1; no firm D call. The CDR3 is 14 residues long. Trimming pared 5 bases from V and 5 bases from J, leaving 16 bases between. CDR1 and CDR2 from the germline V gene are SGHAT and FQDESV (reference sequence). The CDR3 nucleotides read TGTGCCAGCAGCACGTCTCCGCGCGTAAACGAGCAGTACTTC. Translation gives CASSTSPRVNEQYF. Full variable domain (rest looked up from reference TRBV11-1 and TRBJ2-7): EAEVAQSPRYKITEKSQAVAFWCDPISGHATLYWYRQILGQGPELLVQFQDESVVDDSQLPKDRFSAERLKGVDSTLKIQPAELGDSAMYLCASSTSPRVNEQYFGPGTRLTVT.

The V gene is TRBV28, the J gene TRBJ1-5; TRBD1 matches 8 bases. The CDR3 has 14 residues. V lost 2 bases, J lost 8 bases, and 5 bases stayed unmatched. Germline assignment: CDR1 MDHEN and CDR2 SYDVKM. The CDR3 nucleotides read TGTGCCAGCAGTTTACAGGGGGCTCGGGAGCCCCAGCATTTT. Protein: CASSLQGAREPQHF.

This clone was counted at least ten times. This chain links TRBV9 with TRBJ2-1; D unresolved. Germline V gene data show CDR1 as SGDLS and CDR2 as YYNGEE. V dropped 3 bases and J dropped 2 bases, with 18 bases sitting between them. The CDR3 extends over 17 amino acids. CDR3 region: CASSDLRGPSTYNEQFF. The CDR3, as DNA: TGTGCCAGCAGCGATTTGAGAGGCCCTTCAACCTACAATGAGCAGTTCTTC.